This T cell receptor beta chain was profiled in a study of blood T cell dynamics during melanoma immunotherapy. The overall study: First-line therapy was either pembrolizumab or nivolumab with ipilimumab for metastatic melanoma.

Here immunoSEQ multiplex PCR was the method, and the copy in TCRdb shows in-frame clones only, minus some. Counted here are about 4,200 clones, 80% to 90% occurring once; the ten biggest clones make up more than 11%. Notes on this clone: Its antigen is as yet unknown.

The study's findings and limits: At W3, later disease-control patients showed bifurcated PBMC repertoire changes, unlike progressors.

The time point was: pre-treatment baseline. Samples come from before therapy and from week 3 after the first blockade cycle. The germline V gene has CDR1 SGHVS and CDR2 FQNEAQ. The ends lost 5 bases at V and 4 bases at J; junction bases unmatched: 5. CDR3 length: 14 residues. Sequencing used blood, obtained from a patient treated with checkpoint blockade. The clonotype originates from a human donor with melanoma. The chain is built from TRBV7-8 and TRBJ1-5; TRBD1 matches 7 bases. CDR3 residues: CASSVTGDNQPQHF. The CDR3 bases are TGTGCCAGCAGCGTTACAGGGGATAATCAGCCCCAGCATTTT.